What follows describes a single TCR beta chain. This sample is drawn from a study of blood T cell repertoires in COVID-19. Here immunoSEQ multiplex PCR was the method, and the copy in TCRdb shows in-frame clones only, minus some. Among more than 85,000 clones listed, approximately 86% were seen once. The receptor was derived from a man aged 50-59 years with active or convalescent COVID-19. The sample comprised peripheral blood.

The CDR3 loop is CACVGRAGSEQYF. For the CDR3, the DNA is TGTGCCTGCGTGGGGAGGGCGGGGTCCGAGCAGTACTTC. J is TRBJ2-7 and V is TRBV30; 7 bases are a match to TRBD2. From germline, CDR1 is GTSNPN and CDR2 SVGIG (reference sequence). This CDR3 is 13 amino acids long. V trimming: 6 bases; J trimming: 6 bases; junction bases outside the gene matches: 11.